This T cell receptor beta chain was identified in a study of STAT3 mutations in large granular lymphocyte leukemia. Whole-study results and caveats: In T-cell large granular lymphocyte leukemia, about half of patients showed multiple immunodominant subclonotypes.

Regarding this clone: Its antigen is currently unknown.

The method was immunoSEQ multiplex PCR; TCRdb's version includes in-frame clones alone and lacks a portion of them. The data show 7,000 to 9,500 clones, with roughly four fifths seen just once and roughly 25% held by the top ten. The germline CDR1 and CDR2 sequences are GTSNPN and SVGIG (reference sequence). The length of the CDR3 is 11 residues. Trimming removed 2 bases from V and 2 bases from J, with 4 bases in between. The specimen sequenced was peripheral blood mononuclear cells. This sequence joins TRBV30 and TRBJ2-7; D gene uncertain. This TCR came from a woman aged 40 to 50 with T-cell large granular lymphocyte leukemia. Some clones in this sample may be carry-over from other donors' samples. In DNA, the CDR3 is TGTGCCTGGAGTCGGACCTACGAGCAGTACTTC. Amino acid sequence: CAWSRTYEQYF.